Included here is one T cell receptor beta chain sequence, with context. What it recognizes is unknown. Researchers ran immunoSEQ v3.0 at survey level. The protocol was immunoSEQ multiplex PCR, while the TCRdb copy is restricted to in-frame clones and leaves out a portion. This table has tens of thousands of clones, roughly 87% appearing once. These data are taken from a study of long-term antiretroviral therapy in people with HIV. Study outcomes and limitations: Regardless of time point, clones expanded before ART dominated the repertoire.

The sequence derives from a woman aged 30 to 39 with HIV. Source: unsorted PBMCs, taken 1.1 years before starting antiretroviral therapy.

The CDR3 coding sequence is TGCGCCAGCAGCTTGGCCGGGGACATTTACGAGCAGTACTTC. Encoded protein: CASSLAGDIYEQYF. The chain employs TRBV5-1 and TRBJ2-7; TRBD1 is a possible D gene (6 bases). The CDR3 consists of 14 residues. With 0 bases removed from V and 4 bases from J, the gap between germline ends came to 11 bases. Germline V gives CDR1 SGHRS, CDR2 YFSETQ. Full variable domain (rest looked up from reference TRBV5-1 and TRBJ2-7): KAGVTQTPRYLIKTRGQQVTLSCSPISGHRSVSWYQQTPGQGLQFLFEYFSETQRNKGNFPGRFSGRQFSNSRSEMNVSTLELGDSALYLCASSLAGDIYEQYFGPGTRLTVT.